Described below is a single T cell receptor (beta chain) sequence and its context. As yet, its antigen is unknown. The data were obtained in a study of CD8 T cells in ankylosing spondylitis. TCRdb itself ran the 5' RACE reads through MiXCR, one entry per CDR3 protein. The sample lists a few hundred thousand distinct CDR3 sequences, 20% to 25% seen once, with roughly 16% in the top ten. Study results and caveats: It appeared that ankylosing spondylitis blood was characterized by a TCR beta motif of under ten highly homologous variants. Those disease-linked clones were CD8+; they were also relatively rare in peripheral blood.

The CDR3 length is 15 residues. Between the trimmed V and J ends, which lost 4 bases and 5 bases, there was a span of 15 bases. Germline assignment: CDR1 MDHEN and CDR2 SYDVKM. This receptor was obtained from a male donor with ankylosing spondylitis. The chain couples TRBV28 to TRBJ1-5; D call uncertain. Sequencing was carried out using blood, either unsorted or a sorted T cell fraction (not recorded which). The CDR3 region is CASSSRTPPYQPQHF. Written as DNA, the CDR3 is TGTGCCAGCAGTTCTAGGACCCCACCCTATCAGCCCCAGCATTTT.